There are a few counts of the clone carrying this T cell receptor beta chain. Antigen unknown. MiXCR was run by TCRdb on the 5' RACE reads, yielding one entry per CDR3 protein. Of 200,000 to 250,000 distinct CDR3 sequences in the sample, under 12% were seen once. This entry comes from a study of identical twins. Regarding the study as a whole: Weaker excess twin sharing was observed in beta out-of-frame sequences. For zero-insertion analyses, partial confounding could come from invariant MAIT and iNKT cells.

Germline V gene lookup returns CDR1 DFQATT and CDR2 SNEGSKA (reference sequence). The V end was cut by 2 bases, the J end by 0 bases, with 8 bases between. The CDR3 has 14 residues. The chain carries TRBV20-1 and TRBJ1-3; unclear D gene. This sequence originates from a man aged 45-60 years in good health. The sequencing input was memory T cells sorted from blood. The CDR3 DNA reads as TGCAGTGCTAGAACTTCCAACTCTGGAAACACCATATATTTT. It codes for CSARTSNSGNTIYF.